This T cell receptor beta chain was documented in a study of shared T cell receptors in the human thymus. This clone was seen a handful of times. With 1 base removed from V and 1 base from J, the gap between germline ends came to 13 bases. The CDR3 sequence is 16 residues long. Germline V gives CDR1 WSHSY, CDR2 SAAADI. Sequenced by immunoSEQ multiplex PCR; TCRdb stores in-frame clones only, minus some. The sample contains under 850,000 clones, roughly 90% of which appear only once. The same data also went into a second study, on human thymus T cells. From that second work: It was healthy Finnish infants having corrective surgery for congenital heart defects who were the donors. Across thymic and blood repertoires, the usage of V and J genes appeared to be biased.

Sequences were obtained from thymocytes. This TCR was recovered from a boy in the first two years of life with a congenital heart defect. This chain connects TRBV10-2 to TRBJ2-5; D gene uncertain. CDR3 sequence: CASSELRAELQETQYF. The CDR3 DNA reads TGCGCCAGCAGTGAGTTACGCGCGGAGCTCCAAGAGACCCAGTACTTC.